This T cell receptor (beta chain) was retrieved from a study of human T cells and chemical hapten exposure. About the research overall: There were per-sample TCR yield variations, arising mainly from small pooled library volume differences. The study's findings and limits: DPC sensitization produced no change in TCRs with frequency above 1 in 1000.

Library preparation tagged each individual cDNA molecule with a unique molecular identifier. Per the original data handling: Counts of TCRs in each sample centred on a median of about 96,000 and extended from about 20,000 to 690,000. MiXCR was run by TCRdb on the RACE reads, yielding one entry per CDR3 protein. These V and J calls originate from TCRdb's pipeline instead of the authors' own analysis. The sample consists of approximately 84,000 distinct CDR3 sequences, 8.6% of them appearing once. This clonotype was observed at least ten times. Antigen unknown. Sample time point: healthy volunteer bleed at 6 weeks. The total RNA was obtained from whole blood that was not fractionated. The length of the CDR3 is 13 residues. CDR1 ENHRY and CDR2 SYGVKD come from the germline V gene. V shed 6 bases and J shed 8 bases, with 14 bases lying between them.

The V gene is TRBV10-3, the J gene TRBJ2-4, with D maybe TRBD2 (5 bases). The TCR sequence derives from a male donor in good health. Some clones in this sample may be carry-over from other donors' samples. The sequencing input was whole blood. The CDR3 DNA follows: TGTGCCATCAGCCGGCCGCCGGAGGACATTCAGTACTTC. Its protein product is CAISRPPEDIQYF.